The 21 T cell receptor beta chains below were found in one sample sequenced in a study of T cell repertoires in cytomegalovirus infection. TCRdb recomputed calls from the reads with MiXCR, one row per CDR3 protein. The table lists over 150,000 distinct CDR3 sequences, about 18% of them singletons. Sequencing used CD8+ T cells from PBMCs. Receptors originate from a human donor in good health (CMV status not recorded). Some clones in this sample may be carry-over from other donors' samples.

This clonotype was detected a few times. The J gene is TRBJ2-1, the V gene TRBV20-1, with 11 nucleotides matching TRBD1. The CDR3 totals 14 residues. With V trimmed by 5 bases and J by 2 bases, 2 bases remained unmatched. Germline V gene data show CDR1 as DFQATT and CDR2 as SNEGSKA (reference sequence). The CDR3 coding sequence is TGCAGTGCTGGGACAGGGGGGCCCTACAATGAGCAGTTCTTC. Protein product: CSAGTGGPYNEQFF.

This clonotype was seen more than once but under ten times. The chain employs TRBV7-2 and TRBJ2-2; D is unresolved. Germline V gene data show CDR1 as SGHTA and CDR2 as FQGNSA. CDR3 length equals 15 residues. V lost 1 base, J lost 7 bases, and 13 bases lay in between. CDR3 loop: CASSLDVTNFGELFF. For the CDR3, the DNA is TGTGCCAGCAGCTTAGACGTAACGAATTTCGGGGAGCTGTTTTTT.

This clonotype was observed a handful of times. This chain links TRBV6-5 with TRBJ1-1; 9 bases are a match to TRBD1. Germline-derived CDR1 and CDR2 are MNHEY and SVGAGI. Trimming took 2 bases from V and 7 from J; bases not matched to a gene: 5. This CDR3 has 14 residues. This chain's CDR3 is CASSYAGTGNEAFF. DNA of the CDR3: TGTGCCAGCAGTTACGCCGGGACAGGGAATGAAGCTTTCTTT.

The J gene is TRBJ1-1, the V gene TRBV27; D is unresolved. In germline, CDR1 is MNHEY, CDR2 SMNVEV (reference sequence). The CDR3 is 13 amino acids. Trimming cost V 0 bases and J 1 base, with 3 bases left between them. This CDR3 reads CASSLSENTEAFF. In nucleotides, the CDR3 is TGTGCCAGCAGTTTATCAGAGAACACTGAAGCTTTCTTT.

This chain joins TRBV12-5 and TRBJ2-7; 9 bases are shared with TRBD1. With 7 bases clipped from V and 2 bases from J, the junction kept 12 bases outside the gene matches. Per the germline V gene, CDR1 is LGHNT and CDR2 is FRNRAP. CDR3 length: 16 residues. This CDR3 is CASALIGQGRTYEQYF. In DNA form, the CDR3 reads TGTGCTAGTGCCCTCATCGGACAGGGGAGAACCTACGAGCAGTACTTC.

This clonotype has only a few counts. The chain combines TRBV7-9 with TRBJ1-1; D unclear. This CDR3 comprises 13 residues. Germline CDR1 and CDR2: SEHNR and FQNEAQ (reference sequence). Trimming shortened V by 0 bases and J by 6 bases, and 8 bases separated the two germline ends. The CDR3 reads CASSLAQVAEAFF. CDR3 nucleotide sequence: TGTGCCAGCAGCTTAGCGCAGGTTGCTGAAGCTTTCTTT.

This clonotype has only a few counts. The CDR3 spells CATNPKGTSGNTIYF. The CDR3 nucleotides are TGTGCCACAAACCCGAAAGGCACCTCTGGAAACACCATATATTTT. The chain has TRBV7-9 and TRBJ1-3, with D unclear. V lost 10 bases to trimming and J lost 0 bases, with 16 bases between them. Looked up from germline, CDR1 is SEHNR and CDR2 is FQNEAQ (reference sequence). The CDR3 is 15 residues long.

V is TRBV7-9 and J is TRBJ2-7; D is undetermined. The CDR3 consists of 14 residues. Germline V gene data show CDR1 as SEHNR and CDR2 as FQNEAQ (reference sequence). V was shortened by 2 bases and J by 2 bases, with 10 bases between the two germline ends. The CDR3 is CASSLSSEAYEQYF. In DNA, the CDR3 is TGTGCCAGCAGCTTATCGTCAGAAGCCTACGAGCAGTACTTC.

The V call is TRBV7-2, the J call TRBJ2-7; 7 nucleotides match TRBD1. Germline CDR1 and CDR2: SGHTA and FQGNSA. The CDR3 covers 14 residues. Trimming removed 2 bases from V and 3 bases from J; junction bases left unmatched: 4. The CDR3 loop is CASSLWDSNYEQYF. The DNA of the CDR3 is TGTGCCAGCAGCTTATGGGACAGCAACTACGAGCAGTACTTC.

The CDR3 reads CASSLTARLDTEAFF. CDR3 bases: TGTGCCAGTAGTTTGACCGCAAGGCTTGACACTGAAGCTTTCTTT. The rearrangement uses TRBV19 and TRBJ1-1; D remains unclear. The V and J ends lost 5 bases and 3 bases respectively, with 16 bases between them. CDR3 length: 15 residues. From germline, CDR1 is LNHDA and CDR2 SQIVND (reference sequence).

The chain has TRBV6-2 or TRBV6-3 and TRBJ2-7, with 7 bases aligning to TRBD2. V shed 6 bases, J shed 4 bases, and the junction held 6 bases outside the gene matches. CDR1 and CDR2 (germline): MNHEY, SVGEGT. This CDR3 is built from 13 residues. CDR3 DNA sequence: TGTGCCAGCAGCCTCGGGGGGTTGTACGAGCAGTACTTC. This translates into CASSLGGLYEQYF.

The chain uses TRBV28 and TRBJ1-6; D not certain. Germline loops: CDR1 MDHEN, CDR2 SYDVKM. V was cut by 4 bases and J by 2 bases, with 12 bases left in between. This CDR3 is built from 16 residues. CDR3 DNA: TGTGCCAGCAGTTCCCAGGTTGTCGCCTATAATTCACCCCTCCACTTT. Amino acids: CASSSQVVAYNSPLHF.

The V gene is TRBV7-9, the J gene TRBJ2-7; maybe TRBD1 (6 bases). CDR1 is SEHNR, CDR2 FQNEAQ, per germline (reference sequence). The CDR3 spans 15 residues. V dropped 4 bases and J dropped 2 bases, with 15 bases sitting between them. The CDR3 nucleotides read TGTGCCAGCAGCTCTGAGGACAGTGGAACCTACGAGCAGTACTTC. Amino acid sequence: CASSSEDSGTYEQYF.

This clonotype has just a few counts. This sequence joins TRBV7-6 and TRBJ2-7, with D possibly matching TRBD1 (5 bases). Germline V gives CDR1 SGHVS, CDR2 FNYEAQ. The CDR3 has 15 amino acids. V dropped 5 bases and J dropped 0 bases, with 14 bases sitting between them. CDR3 loop: CASSPDSLLSYEQYF. In DNA, the CDR3 is TGTGCCAGCAGCCCCGACAGCTTACTCTCCTACGAGCAGTACTTC.

This clonotype has just a few counts. The rearrangement uses TRBV7-2 and TRBJ2-7, with 11 bases that match TRBD2. V was clipped by 5 bases and J by 4 bases; unmatched bases: 4. This CDR3 contains 14 residues. Germline V gives CDR1 SGHTA, CDR2 FQGNSA. CDR3 DNA sequence: TGTGCCAGCAGCCGTAGCGGGGGGGCTTACGAGCAGTACTTC. This encodes CASSRSGGAYEQYF.

This clonotype has more than one count but fewer than ten. The J gene is TRBJ2-2, the V gene TRBV7-9; D gene unclear. Germline V lookup: CDR1 SEHNR, CDR2 FQNEAQ (reference sequence). Trimming took off 5 bases at V and 0 bases at J, with 13 bases between the two ends. The CDR3 has 16 amino acids. In DNA form, the CDR3 reads TGTGCCAGCAGCCCGTACAGAACACCGAACACCGGGGAGCTGTTTTTT. Translation: CASSPYRTPNTGELFF.

This clonotype showed up just a few times. V and J are TRBV27 and TRBJ2-1; D tentatively fits TRBD1 or TRBD2 (5 bases each). The V gene lost 6 bases and the J gene lost 1 base, with 16 bases spanning the gap. The length of the CDR3 is 16 residues. Germline V CDR1 and CDR2: MNHEY, SMNVEV (reference sequence). CDR3 in DNA: TGTGCCAGCAGCCCCGGGACCTCTGGGTCCTACAATGAGCAGTTCTTC. Its translation: CASSPGTSGSYNEQFF.

This clonotype has a handful of counts. V usage is TRBV5-1 and J usage is TRBJ2-1; TRBD1 matches at 9 bases. Germline values: CDR1 SGHRS, CDR2 YFSETQ. With V trimmed by 0 bases and J by 6 bases, 4 bases remained unmatched. The CDR3 extends over 15 amino acids. The CDR3 DNA is TGCGCCAGCAGCTTGGAGGACAGGGGCGTCAATGAGCAGTTCTTC. Translating it yields CASSLEDRGVNEQFF.

This clonotype was found a few times. This chain joins TRBV7-9 and TRBJ1-1, with TRBD1 matching 7 bases. Trimming cost V 5 bases and J 5 bases; bases outside gene matches: 8. Germline V gene sequence: CDR1 SEHNR, CDR2 FQNEAQ (reference sequence). The CDR3 is 14 amino acids. The CDR3 DNA follows: TGTGCCAGCAGCCCTAAAGGGGGCGGGACTGAAGCTTTCTTT. It yields the protein CASSPKGGGTEAFF.

Only a few counts were recorded for this clonotype. This rearrangement joins TRBV5-4 to TRBJ1-1; 9 bases map to TRBD1. This CDR3 has 15 amino acids. Germline-derived CDR1 and CDR2 are SGHNT and YYREEE (reference sequence). With V trimmed by 0 bases and J by 5 bases, 5 bases remained unmatched. The CDR3 bases are TGTGCCAGCAGCTTGGGGGGGACAGGGAGGACTGAAGCTTTCTTT. Protein: CASSLGGTGRTEAFF.

Only a few counts were recorded for this clonotype. The chain couples TRBV23-1 to TRBJ2-5; D remains unclear. TRBV23-1 falls under the ORF class, with uncertain function. The ends were cut back, 0 bases at V and 2 bases at J, with 4 bases in the middle. The CDR3 runs 13 residues. The CDR3 bases are TGCGCCAGCAGTCAATCGGGGCAAGAGACCCAGTACTTC. Its translation is CASSQSGQETQYF.